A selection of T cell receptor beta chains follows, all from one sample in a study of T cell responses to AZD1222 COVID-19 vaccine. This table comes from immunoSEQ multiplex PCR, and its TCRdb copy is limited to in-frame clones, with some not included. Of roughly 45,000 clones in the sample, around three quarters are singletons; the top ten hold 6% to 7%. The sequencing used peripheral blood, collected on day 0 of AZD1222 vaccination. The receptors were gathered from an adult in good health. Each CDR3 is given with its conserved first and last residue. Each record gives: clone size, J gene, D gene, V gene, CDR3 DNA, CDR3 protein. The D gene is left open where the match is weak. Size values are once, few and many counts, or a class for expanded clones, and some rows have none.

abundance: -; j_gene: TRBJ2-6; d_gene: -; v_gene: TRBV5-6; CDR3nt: TGTGCCAGCAGCTTGGCAGGGGCTGGGGCCAACGTCCTGACTTTC; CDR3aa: CASSLAGAGANVLTF
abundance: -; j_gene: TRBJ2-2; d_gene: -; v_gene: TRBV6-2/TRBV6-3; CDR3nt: TGTGCCAGCAGTCCCACCGCCACCGGGGAGCTGTTTTTT; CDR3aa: CASSPTATGELFF
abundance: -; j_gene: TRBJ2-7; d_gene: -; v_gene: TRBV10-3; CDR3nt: TGTGCCACCAGCGATGTTCTCGGACAATTCTACGAGCAGTACTTC; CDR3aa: CATSDVLGQFYEQYF
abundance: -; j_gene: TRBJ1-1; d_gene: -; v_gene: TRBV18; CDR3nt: TGTGCCAGCTCACCTAAGATTCGGGGCGTAGGCACTGAAGCTTTCTTT; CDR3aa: CASSPKIRGVGTEAFF
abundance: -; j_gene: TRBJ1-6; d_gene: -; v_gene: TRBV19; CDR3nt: TGTGCCAGTAGTCTAAGACGGACCGACGGCCCCCTCCACTTT; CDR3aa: CASSLRRTDGPLHF
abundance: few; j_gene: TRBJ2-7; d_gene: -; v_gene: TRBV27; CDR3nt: TGTGCCAGCAGTTTTTCAGGGGCAAGCGAGCAGTACTTC; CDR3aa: CASSFSGASEQYF
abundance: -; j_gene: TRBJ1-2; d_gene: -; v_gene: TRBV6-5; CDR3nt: TGTGCCAGCAGAGTTGACGGCAACTATGGCTACACCTTC; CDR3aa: CASRVDGNYGYTF
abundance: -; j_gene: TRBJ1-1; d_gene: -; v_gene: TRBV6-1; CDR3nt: TGTGCCAGCAGTGAAAACTATGGTTACACTGAAGCTTTCTTT; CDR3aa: CASSENYGYTEAFF
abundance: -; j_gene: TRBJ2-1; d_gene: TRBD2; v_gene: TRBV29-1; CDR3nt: TGCAGCGTTGAAGGGACTAGCGGGTTAAATGAGCAGTTCTTC; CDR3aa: CSVEGTSGLNEQFF
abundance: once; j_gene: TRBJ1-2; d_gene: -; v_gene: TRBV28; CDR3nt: TGTGCCACCGTGGAGGCCCTCAGGGTTGGCTACACCTTC; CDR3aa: CATVEALRVGYTF
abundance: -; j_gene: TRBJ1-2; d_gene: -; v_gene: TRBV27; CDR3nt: TGTGCCAGCAGTCTAACCCGACGGGGAATACAGGGTACCCTTAACTATGGCTACACCTTC; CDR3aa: CASSLTRRGIQGTLNYGYTF
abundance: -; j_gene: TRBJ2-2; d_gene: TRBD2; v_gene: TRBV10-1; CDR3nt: TGCGCCAGCAGCCCTCGGACTAGCGGGGGAGCGAACACCGGGGAGCTGTTTTTT; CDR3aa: CASSPRTSGGANTGELFF
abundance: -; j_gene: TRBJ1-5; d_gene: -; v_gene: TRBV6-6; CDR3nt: TGTGCCAGCAGTTACTCATCCGACAGGTCCAATCAGCCCCAGCATTTT; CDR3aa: CASSYSSDRSNQPQHF
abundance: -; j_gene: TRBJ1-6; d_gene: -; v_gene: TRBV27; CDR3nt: TGTGCCAGCAGCCCACAGGGCACCTATAATTCACCCCTCCACTTT; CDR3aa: CASSPQGTYNSPLHF
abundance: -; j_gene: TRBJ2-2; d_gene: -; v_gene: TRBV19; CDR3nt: TGTGCCAGTAGTATAGCGGACACTATGAACACCGGGGAGCTGTTTTTT; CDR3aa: CASSIADTMNTGELFF
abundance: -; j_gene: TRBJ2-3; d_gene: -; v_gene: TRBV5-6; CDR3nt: TGTGCCAGCAGCTTGGCTGGGGGTCGCATAGATACGCAGTATTTT; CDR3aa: CASSLAGGRIDTQYF
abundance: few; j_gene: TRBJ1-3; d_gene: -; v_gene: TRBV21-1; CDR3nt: TGTGCCAGCAGCATGCGGGGGGTCTCTGGAAACACCATATATTTT; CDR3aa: CASSMRGVSGNTIYF
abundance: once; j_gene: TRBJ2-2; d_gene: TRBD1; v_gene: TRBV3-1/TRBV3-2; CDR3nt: TGTGCCAGCAGCCGTCAGACAGGGGGCTACGGGGAGCTGTTTTTT; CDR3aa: CASSRQTGGYGELFF
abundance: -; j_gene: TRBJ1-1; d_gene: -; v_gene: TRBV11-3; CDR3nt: TGTGCCAGCAGCTTAAAACTAAATGGCGGGGGACCTAAGAACACTGAAGCTTTCTTT; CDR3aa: CASSLKLNGGGPKNTEAFF
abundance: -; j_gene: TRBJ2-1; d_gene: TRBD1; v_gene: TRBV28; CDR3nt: TGTGCCAGCAGTTTTCAGGGGGTGGTTCTTGAGCAGTTCTTC; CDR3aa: CASSFQGVVLEQFF
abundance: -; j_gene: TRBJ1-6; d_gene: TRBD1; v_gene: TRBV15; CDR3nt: TGTGCCACCAAGGGACAGGGGAATTCACCCCTCCACTTT; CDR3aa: CATKGQGNSPLHF
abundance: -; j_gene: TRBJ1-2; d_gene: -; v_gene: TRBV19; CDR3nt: TGTGCCAGTAGTGAGAAACTCGGGGCAGCTAACTATGGCTACACCTTC; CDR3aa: CASSEKLGAANYGYTF
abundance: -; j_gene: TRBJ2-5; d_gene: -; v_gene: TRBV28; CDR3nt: TGTGCCAGCAGCCGACAGGTGACCCAGTACTTC; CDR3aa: CASSRQVTQYF
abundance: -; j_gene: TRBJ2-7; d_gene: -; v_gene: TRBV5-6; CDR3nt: TGTGCCAGCAGCTTGGCCGGGCAGTACTCCTACGAGCAGTACTTC; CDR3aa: CASSLAGQYSYEQYF